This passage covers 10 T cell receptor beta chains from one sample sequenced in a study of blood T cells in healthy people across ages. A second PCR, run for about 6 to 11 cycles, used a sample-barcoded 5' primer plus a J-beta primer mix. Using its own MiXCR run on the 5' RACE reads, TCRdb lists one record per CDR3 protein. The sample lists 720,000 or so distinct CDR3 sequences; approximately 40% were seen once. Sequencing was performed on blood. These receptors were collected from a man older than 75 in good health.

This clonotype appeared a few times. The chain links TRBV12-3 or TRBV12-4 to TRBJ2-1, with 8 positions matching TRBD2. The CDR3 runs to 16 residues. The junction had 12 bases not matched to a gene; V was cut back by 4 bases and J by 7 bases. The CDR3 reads CASSSGASGFYNEQFF. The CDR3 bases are TGTGCCAGCAGTTCCGGGGCTAGCGGGTTTTATAATGAGCAGTTCTTC.

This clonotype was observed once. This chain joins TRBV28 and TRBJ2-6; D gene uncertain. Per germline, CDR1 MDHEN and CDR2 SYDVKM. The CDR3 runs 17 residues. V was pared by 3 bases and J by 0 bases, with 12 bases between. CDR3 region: CASSFVAESSGANVLTF. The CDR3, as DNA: TGTGCCAGCAGTTTCGTCGCGGAAAGCTCTGGGGCCAACGTCCTGACTTTC.

Written as DNA, the CDR3 is TGCAGCGTTTCGGTCGGGAACACGAACACTGAAGCTTTCTTT. This gives the protein CSVSVGNTNTEAFF. The chain couples TRBV29-1 to TRBJ1-1; D ambiguous. Germline lookup yields CDR1 SQVTM and CDR2 ANQGSEA. Trimming removed 5 bases at V and 1 base at J, with 14 bases between. The CDR3 totals 14 residues.

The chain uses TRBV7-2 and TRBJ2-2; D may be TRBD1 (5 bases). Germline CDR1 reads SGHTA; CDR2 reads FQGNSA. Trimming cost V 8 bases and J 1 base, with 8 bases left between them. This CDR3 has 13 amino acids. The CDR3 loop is CASGGQNTGELFF. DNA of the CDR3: TGTGCCAGCGGTGGACAGAACACCGGGGAGCTGTTTTTT.

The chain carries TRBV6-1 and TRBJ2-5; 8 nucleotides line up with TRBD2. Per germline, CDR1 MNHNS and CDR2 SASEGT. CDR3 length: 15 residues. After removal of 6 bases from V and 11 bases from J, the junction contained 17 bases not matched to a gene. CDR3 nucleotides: TGTGCCAGCAGAGCCCTTCCGGGGGGGGCCGCTGAGCAGTACTTC. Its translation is CASRALPGGAAEQYF.

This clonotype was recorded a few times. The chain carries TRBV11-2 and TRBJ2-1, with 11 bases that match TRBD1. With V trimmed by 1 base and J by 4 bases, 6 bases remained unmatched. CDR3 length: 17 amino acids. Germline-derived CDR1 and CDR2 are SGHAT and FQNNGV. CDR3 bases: TGTGCCAGCAGCTTAGTAAGGGGACAGGGGGTTTACAATGAGCAGTTCTTC. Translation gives CASSLVRGQGVYNEQFF.

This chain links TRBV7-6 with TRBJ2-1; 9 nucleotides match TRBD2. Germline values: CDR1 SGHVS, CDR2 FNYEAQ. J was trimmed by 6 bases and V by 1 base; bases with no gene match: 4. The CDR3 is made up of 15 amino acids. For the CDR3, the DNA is TGTGCCAGCAGCTTAGGCGGGGGGGCGGTCAATGAGCAGTTCTTC. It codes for CASSLGGGAVNEQFF.

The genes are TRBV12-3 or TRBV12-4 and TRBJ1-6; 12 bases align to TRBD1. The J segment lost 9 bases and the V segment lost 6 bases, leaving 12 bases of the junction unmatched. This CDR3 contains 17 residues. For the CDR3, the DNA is TGTGCCAGCAGCGAACAAAAAGGGGACAGGGGGCGTTCACCCCTCCACTTT. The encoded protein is CASSEQKGDRGRSPLHF.

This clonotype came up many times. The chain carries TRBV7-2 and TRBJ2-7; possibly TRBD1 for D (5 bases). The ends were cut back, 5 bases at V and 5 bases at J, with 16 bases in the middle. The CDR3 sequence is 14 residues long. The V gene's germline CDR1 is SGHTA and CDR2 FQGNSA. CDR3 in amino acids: CASSGQGRVHEQYF. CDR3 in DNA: TGTGCCAGCAGCGGCCAGGGCAGGGTCCACGAGCAGTACTTC.

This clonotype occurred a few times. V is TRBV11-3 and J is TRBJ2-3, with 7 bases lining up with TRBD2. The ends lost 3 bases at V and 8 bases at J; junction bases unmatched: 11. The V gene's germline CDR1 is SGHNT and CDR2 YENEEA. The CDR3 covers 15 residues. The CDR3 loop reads CASSFSVGGSGTQYF. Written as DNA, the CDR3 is TGTGCCAGCAGCTTTAGCGTCGGGGGGTCGGGTACGCAGTATTTT. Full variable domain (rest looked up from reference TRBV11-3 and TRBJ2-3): EAGVVQSPRYKIIEKKQPVAFWCNPISGHNTLYWYLQNLGQGPELLIRYENEEAVDDSQLPKDRFSAERLKGVDSTLKIQPAELGDSAVYLCASSFSVGGSGTQYFGPGTRLTVL.